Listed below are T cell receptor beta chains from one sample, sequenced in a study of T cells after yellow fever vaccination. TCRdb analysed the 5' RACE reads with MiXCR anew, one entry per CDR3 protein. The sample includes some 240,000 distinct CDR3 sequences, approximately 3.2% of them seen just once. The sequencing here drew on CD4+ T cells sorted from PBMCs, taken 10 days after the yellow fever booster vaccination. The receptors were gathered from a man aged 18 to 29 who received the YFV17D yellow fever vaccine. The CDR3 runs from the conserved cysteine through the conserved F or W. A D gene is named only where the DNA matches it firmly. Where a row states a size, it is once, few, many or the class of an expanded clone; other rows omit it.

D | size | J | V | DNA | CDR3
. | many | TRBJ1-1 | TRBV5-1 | TGCGCCAGCAGCTTGCCCCCCGCGGGGGGCAACACTGAAGCTTTCTTT | CASSLPPAGGNTEAFF
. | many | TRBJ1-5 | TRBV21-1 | TGTGCCAGCACTCGGGTCGGACAGGATGGTCAGCCCCAGCATTTT | CASTRVGQDGQPQHF
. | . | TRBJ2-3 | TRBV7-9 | TGTGCCAGCAGCTTAGCGTTAGGATTGGAGTATTTT | CASSLALGLEYF
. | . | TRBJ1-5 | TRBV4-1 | TGCGCCAGCAGCCAAGGGACAGCAGGTCGGCCCCAGCATTTT | CASSQGTAGRPQHF
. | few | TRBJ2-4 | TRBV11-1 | TGTGCCAGCAGCTTAGGACCAGGGTATGCCAAAAACATTCAGTACTTC | CASSLGPGYAKNIQYF
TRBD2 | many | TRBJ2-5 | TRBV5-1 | TGCGCCAGCAGCTTGGGGGCTAGCGGAAAAGAGACCCAGTACTTC | CASSLGASGKETQYF
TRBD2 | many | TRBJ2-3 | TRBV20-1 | TGCAGTGCTCCTTTTGGGGGACTAACAGATACGCAGTATTTT | CSAPFGGLTDTQYF
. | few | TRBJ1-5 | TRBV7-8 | TGTGCCAGCAGCTTTACGGTCGGGGGCAATCAGCCCCAGCATTTT | CASSFTVGGNQPQHF
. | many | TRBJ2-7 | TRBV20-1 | TGCAGTGCTAGCGGCAGGGCAATCTACGAGCAGTACTTC | CSASGRAIYEQYF
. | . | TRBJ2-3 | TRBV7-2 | TGTGCCAGCAGCACGTTAGTAGATACGCAGTATTTT | CASSTLVDTQYF
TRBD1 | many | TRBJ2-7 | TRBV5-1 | TGCGCCAGCAGCCTAGACGGACAGGAGTTCTACGAGCAGTACTTC | CASSLDGQEFYEQYF
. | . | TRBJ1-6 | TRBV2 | TGTGCCAGCTGTGAAAGACCGATAAATTCACCCCTCCACTTT | CASCERPINSPLHF
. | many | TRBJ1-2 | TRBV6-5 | TGTGCCAGCAGGGACACCCAAGGACATGGCTACACCTTC | CASRDTQGHGYTF
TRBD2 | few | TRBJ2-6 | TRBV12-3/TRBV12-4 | TGTGCCAGCAGAGTAGGACTAGCAAAGTTCTCTGGGGCCAACGTCCTGACTTTC | CASRVGLAKFSGANVLTF
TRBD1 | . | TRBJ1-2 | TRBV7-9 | TGTGCCAGCAGCGACCCCGGGACAGGGCTTAACTATGGCTACACCTTC | CASSDPGTGLNYGYTF
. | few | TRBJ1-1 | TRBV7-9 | TGTGCCAGCAGTCGGTTTTCGGTGAACACTGAAGCTTTCTTT | CASSRFSVNTEAFF
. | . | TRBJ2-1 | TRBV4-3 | TGCGCCAGCAGCCAAGATTGGGCAAATGAGCAGTTCTTC | CASSQDWANEQFF
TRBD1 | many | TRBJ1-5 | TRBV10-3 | TGTGCCATCAGTGCGCGGGGACAGAGCAATCAGCCCCAGCATTTT | CAISARGQSNQPQHF
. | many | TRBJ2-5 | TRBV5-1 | TGCGCCAGCAGCTTTGCGGCCCAAGAGACCCAGTACTTC | CASSFAAQETQYF
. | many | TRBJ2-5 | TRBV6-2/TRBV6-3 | TGTGCCAGCGACGATCCGGGCCTCGGAGTGACCCAGTACTTC | CASDDPGLGVTQYF
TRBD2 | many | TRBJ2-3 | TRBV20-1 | TGCAGTGCTAAGCGGGGCACCCCCACAGATACGCAGTATTTT | CSAKRGTPTDTQYF
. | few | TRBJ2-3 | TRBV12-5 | TGTGCTAGTAGTGGGCAAGATACGCAGTATTTT | CASSGQDTQYF
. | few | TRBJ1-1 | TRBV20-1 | TGCAGTCGCACGGGACTTCAGAACACTGAAGCTTTCTTT | CSRTGLQNTEAFF
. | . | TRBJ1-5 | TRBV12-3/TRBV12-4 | TGTGCCAGCAGTTTCGGGCTAAATCAGCCCCAGCATTTT | CASSFGLNQPQHF
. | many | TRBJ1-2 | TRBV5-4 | TGTGCCAGCAGCTTGGAGAGCAGCCCTTCCTATGGCTACACCTTC | CASSLESSPSYGYTF
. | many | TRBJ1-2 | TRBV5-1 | TGCGCCAGCAGCCATCCGGGGCAGGAATATGGCTACACCTTC | CASSHPGQEYGYTF
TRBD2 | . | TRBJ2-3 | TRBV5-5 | TGTGCCAGCAGCTGGACTAGAGCCTCATCCACAGATACGCAGTATTTT | CASSWTRASSTDTQYF
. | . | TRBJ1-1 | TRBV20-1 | TGCAGTGCTCCTCTTCCGGGCGTAGGGACTGAAGCTTTCTTT | CSAPLPGVGTEAFF
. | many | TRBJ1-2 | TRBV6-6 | TGTGCCAGCAGTTACCCCAGCGGGGGGATCTATGGCTACACCTTC | CASSYPSGGIYGYTF
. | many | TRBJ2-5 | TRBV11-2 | TGTGCCAGCAGCCCCCCTGTTTTGGCGATGTACCAAGAGACCCAGTACTTC | CASSPPVLAMYQETQYF
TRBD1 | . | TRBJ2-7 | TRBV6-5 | TGTGCCAGCAGTCGCACCCGGGACAGATCCTACGAGCAGTACTTC | CASSRTRDRSYEQYF
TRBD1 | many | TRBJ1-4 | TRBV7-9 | TGTGCCAGCAGTCCTCAGGGGGCGAGAAATGAAAAACTGTTTTTT | CASSPQGARNEKLFF
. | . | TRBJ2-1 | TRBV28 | TGTGCCAGCAGTGAGGACGGTTCCTACAATGAGCAGTTCTTC | CASSEDGSYNEQFF
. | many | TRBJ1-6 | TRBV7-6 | TGTGCCAGCAGCTTATATTCGGGGGATGGGTCACCCCTCCACTTT | CASSLYSGDGSPLHF
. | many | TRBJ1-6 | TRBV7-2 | TGCGCCAGCAGCGTACAGGGTAATTCACCCCTCCACTTT | CASSVQGNSPLHF
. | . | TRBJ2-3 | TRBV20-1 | TGCAGTGCTAGAGATCTATTTCCAGACTACACAGATACGCAGTATTTT | CSARDLFPDYTDTQYF
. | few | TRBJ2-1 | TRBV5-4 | TGTGCCAGCAGCTTGGCCCGTGAGCAGTTCTTC | CASSLAREQFF
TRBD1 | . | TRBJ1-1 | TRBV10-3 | TGTGCCATCAGTGAGTCCAGGGGGCGCTTGGGTGAAGCTTTCTTT | CAISESRGRLGEAFF